This TCR beta chain stems from a study of T cell changes during pregnancy in multiple sclerosis. Repertoires were generated with immunoSEQ multiplex PCR, while TCRdb's copy carries only in-frame clones and drops some. Found here are fewer than 35,000 clones, more than 75% of them singletons; the top ten hold 0.44%. Unmatched junction bases numbered 6, after V lost 7 bases and J lost 0 bases. From germline, CDR1 is SGHNT and CDR2 YYREEE (reference sequence). The CDR3 contains 15 residues. V and J are TRBV5-4 and TRBJ2-2, with TRBD1 matching over 7 bases. The specimen comprised CD4+ T cells from peripheral blood mononuclear cells, sampled in the second trimester of pregnancy. The source of this sequence is a female donor in good health, enrolled as a control in a pregnancy study. CDR3 DNA: TGTGCCAGCGGGAAGACAGGGACGAACACCGGGGAGCTGTTTTTT. Amino acid sequence: CASGKTGTNTGELFF.